One and the same sample provided the 21 T cell receptor beta chains below, sequenced in a study of cytomegalovirus exposure and HLA in healthy donors. The PCR was carried out with 60 Vbeta primers and 13 Jbeta primers. Data came from immunoSEQ multiplex PCR; TCRdb stores just in-frame clones and leaves some out. This table lists about 150,000 clones. The material sequenced was PBMCs. The receptors were sampled from a woman in her fifties or sixties in good health and CMV-seronegative.

V is TRBV5-8 and J is TRBJ1-1, with D hard to call. The CDR3 contains 13 residues. V was clipped by 0 bases and J by 5 bases, with 8 bases between them. The germline gives CDR1 SGHTS, CDR2 YDEGEE. The CDR3 nucleotides are TGTGCCAGCAGCTTGGACAGAGCAACTGAAGCTTTCTTT. Protein: CASSLDRATEAFF.

The CDR3 DNA follows: TGTGCCAGTAGTATAGGGGCCTCCTACGAGCAGTACTTC. Translation: CASSIGASYEQYF. The V call is TRBV19, the J call TRBJ2-7; D is ambiguous. Trimming removed 1 base at V and 0 bases at J, with 4 bases between. This CDR3 is built from 13 residues. The germline V gene encodes CDR1 LNHDA and CDR2 SQIVND (reference sequence).

The chain uses TRBV2 and TRBJ2-1; TRBD2 agrees at 14 bases. The V gene's germline CDR1 is SNHLY and CDR2 FYNNEI. J was trimmed by 0 bases and V by 5 bases; bases with no gene match: 9. The CDR3 totals 19 residues. CDR3 nucleotides: TGTGCCAGCAGTCCAAGCCGGACTAGCGGGGGGAGCTCCTACAATGAGCAGTTCTTC. It specifies CASSPSRTSGGSSYNEQFF.

The V gene is TRBV15, the J gene TRBJ1-2; D call uncertain. CDR3 length: 16 residues. V shed 1 base and J shed 1 base, with 13 bases lying between them. CDR1 LNHNV and CDR2 YYDKDF come from the germline V gene (reference sequence). The CDR3 DNA sequence: TGTGCCACCAGCAGAGGGAGTACCGGGAGTAACTATGGCTACACCTTC. Its protein product is CATSRGSTGSNYGYTF.

V gene TRBV18 combines with J gene TRBJ2-7, with a weak D call TRBD1 (5 bases). The CDR3 runs 15 residues. Trimming took 4 bases from V and 3 from J, leaving 16 bases between them. The germline V gene encodes CDR1 KGHSH and CDR2 LQKENI. CDR3 bases: TGTGCCAGCTCACTAGGGGCCAACTCTGGCTACGAGCAGTACTTC. It translates to CASSLGANSGYEQYF.

The V call is TRBV6-6, the J call TRBJ1-3, with 11 bases identical to TRBD1. The germline V gene encodes CDR1 MNHNY and CDR2 SVGAGI (reference sequence). The ends lost 2 bases at V and 4 bases at J; junction bases unmatched: 4. The CDR3 has 16 residues. For the CDR3, the DNA is TGTGCCAGCAGTTACCGGGACAGGGGGACGGGAAACACCATATATTTT. It yields the protein CASSYRDRGTGNTIYF.

This chain connects TRBV5-1 to TRBJ2-2, with 8 bases lining up with TRBD1. Looked up from germline, CDR1 is SGHRS and CDR2 is YFSETQ. V gave up 2 bases and J gave up 4 bases; unmatched junction bases: 4. The CDR3 is 15 amino acids. The CDR3 nucleotides read TGCGCCAGCAGCTTAGACAGGGGAAGCACCGGGGAGCTGTTTTTT. It encodes CASSLDRGSTGELFF.

The chain is built from TRBV7-2 and TRBJ1-1; D unresolved. This CDR3 has 13 residues. The V gene lost 9 bases and the J gene lost 1 base, with 12 bases spanning the gap. From germline, CDR1 is SGHTA and CDR2 FQGNSA. The CDR3 spells CASKDGPNTEAFF. CDR3 DNA sequence: TGTGCCAGTAAAGATGGCCCGAACACTGAAGCTTTCTTT.

J is TRBJ1-6 and V is TRBV2, with 10 bases matching TRBD1. Germline values: CDR1 SNHLY, CDR2 FYNNEI. CDR3 length: 15 amino acids. Unmatched junction bases numbered 4, after V lost 10 bases and J lost 1 base. CDR3 residues: CATRQGASYNSPLHF. The CDR3 nucleotides read TGTGCCACGCGACAGGGGGCGTCCTATAATTCACCCCTCCACTTT. Filled out from reference TRBV2 and TRBJ1-6, the complete variable domain reads EPEVTQTPSHQVTQMGQEVILRCVPISNHLYFYWYRQILGQKVEFLVSFYNNEISEKSEIFDDQFSVERPDGSNFTLKIRSTKLEDSAMYFCATRQGASYNSPLHFGNGTRLTVT.

The chain joins TRBV28 to TRBJ2-7; D call uncertain. Germline V gene data show CDR1 as MDHEN and CDR2 as SYDVKM. There are 12 residues in the CDR3. V gave up 6 bases and J gave up 4 bases, with 10 bases separating them. Here the CDR3 DNA reads TGTGCCAGCAGCAACCTACTATACGAGCAGTACTTC. Protein sequence: CASSNLLYEQYF.

This rearrangement joins TRBV14 to TRBJ2-2; no clear D. The CDR3 is made up of 17 amino acids. The V end lost 3 bases, the J end lost 5 bases, and 19 bases lay between the germline ends. Germline V CDR1 and CDR2: SGHDN, FVKESK. CDR3 DNA: TGTGCCAGCAGCCAGGGTTTGAGACTGGGTCTGACCGGGGAGCTGTTTTTT. Translation: CASSQGLRLGLTGELFF.

The rearrangement uses TRBV6-1 and TRBJ2-2; maybe TRBD1 (7 bases). This CDR3 has 15 amino acids. Deletions cut 4 bases from V and 5 bases from J, with 14 bases between. Germline-derived CDR1 and CDR2 are MNHNS and SASEGT. CDR3 nucleotide sequence: TGTGCCAGCAGTGCCCAGGGGGGAGGTACCGGGGAGCTGTTTTTT. This gives the protein CASSAQGGGTGELFF.

V and J are TRBV7-9 and TRBJ1-5; D gene unclear. Trimming shortened V by 3 bases and J by 7 bases, and 10 bases separated the two germline ends. The germline V gene encodes CDR1 SEHNR and CDR2 FQNEAQ (reference sequence). The CDR3 contains 13 residues. CDR3 protein: CASSLEADQPQHF. For the CDR3, the DNA is TGTGCCAGCAGCTTGGAGGCGGACCAGCCCCAGCATTTT.

The CDR3, as DNA: TGTGCCAGCAGCCAGGACTTAAGGTACAATCAGCCCCAGCATTTT. Its protein product is CASSQDLRYNQPQHF. The chain links TRBV4-2 to TRBJ1-5; D remains ambiguous. V lost 3 bases and J lost 3, with 12 bases in between. This CDR3 is 15 amino acids long. CDR1 and CDR2 (germline): LGHNA, YNFKEQ.

The chain joins TRBV30 to TRBJ1-2; TRBD1 aligns across 9 bases. The CDR3 extends over 13 amino acids. Germline CDR1 reads GTSNPN; CDR2 reads SVGIG (reference sequence). V trimming: 2 bases; J trimming: 5 bases; junction bases outside the gene matches: 3. For the CDR3, the DNA is TGTGCCTGGAGTATGGGGACAGGGTATGGCTACACCTTC. The encoded protein is CAWSMGTGYGYTF.

The rearrangement links TRBV5-1 to TRBJ2-1, with TRBD2 as a possible D gene (6 bases). The V and J ends lost 4 bases and 5 bases respectively, with 16 bases between them. CDR3 length equals 15 residues. Germline CDR1 reads SGHRS; CDR2 reads YFSETQ. The CDR3 nucleotides are TGCGCCAGCAGCGTGAGTAGCGGACCTAACAATGAGCAGTTCTTC. This encodes CASSVSSGPNNEQFF.

CDR3 sequence (DNA): TGTGCCAGCTCCCGGAGGGAGCTAGCCAAAAACATTCAGTACTTC. It yields the protein CASSRRELAKNIQYF. The gene calls are TRBV18 and TRBJ2-4; a weak D match, TRBD2 (6 bases). The CDR3 runs 15 residues. Trimming stripped 6 bases from V and 0 bases from J, with 12 bases between. The germline V gene encodes CDR1 KGHSH and CDR2 LQKENI.

V and J are TRBV28 and TRBJ1-5; D is possibly TRBD1 (5 bases). From germline, CDR1 is MDHEN and CDR2 SYDVKM. The length of the CDR3 is 13 residues. The ends were cut back, 6 bases at V and 6 bases at J, with 12 bases in the middle. The CDR3 region is CASSQGGIQPQHF. CDR3 bases: TGTGCCAGCAGCCAGGGAGGGATTCAGCCCCAGCATTTT.

The V gene is TRBV9, the J gene TRBJ1-1, with 8 bases identical to TRBD1. The CDR3 runs to 15 residues. Germline V gene sequence: CDR1 SGDLS, CDR2 YYNGEE. Germline trimming cut 0 bases from V and 2 bases from J; bases unmatched to any gene: 3. Here the CDR3 reads CASSVGTGLNTEAFF. The DNA for the CDR3 is TGTGCCAGCAGCGTAGGGACAGGGCTAAACACTGAAGCTTTCTTT. The full variable domain, in which reference TRBV9 and TRBJ1-1 provide the parts outside the CDR3, is DSGVTQTPKHLITATGQRVTLRCSPRSGDLSVYWYQQSLDQGLQFLIQYYNGEERAKGNILERFSAQQFPDLHSELNLSSLELGDSALYFCASSVGTGLNTEAFFGQGTRLTVV.

The chain carries TRBV20-1 and TRBJ1-4; possibly TRBD1 for D (6 bases). This CDR3 has 11 amino acids. V shed 2 bases and J shed 12 bases, with 10 bases lying between them. The germline CDR1 and CDR2 sequences are DFQATT and SNEGSKA (reference sequence). CDR3 in DNA: TGCAGTGCTAGAAGACAGGAAGAACTGTTTTTT. The encoded protein is CSARRQEELFF.

This chain joins TRBV28 and TRBJ2-3, with 16 bases aligning to TRBD2. The CDR3 totals 19 residues. V was pared by 4 bases and J by 8 bases, with 15 bases of the junction left unmatched. Looked up from germline, CDR1 is MDHEN and CDR2 is SYDVKM. This CDR3 is CASSYPGLAGGLDGTTQYF. The CDR3 DNA sequence: TGTGCCAGCAGTTACCCGGGACTAGCGGGAGGGCTAGATGGTACTACGCAGTATTTT.